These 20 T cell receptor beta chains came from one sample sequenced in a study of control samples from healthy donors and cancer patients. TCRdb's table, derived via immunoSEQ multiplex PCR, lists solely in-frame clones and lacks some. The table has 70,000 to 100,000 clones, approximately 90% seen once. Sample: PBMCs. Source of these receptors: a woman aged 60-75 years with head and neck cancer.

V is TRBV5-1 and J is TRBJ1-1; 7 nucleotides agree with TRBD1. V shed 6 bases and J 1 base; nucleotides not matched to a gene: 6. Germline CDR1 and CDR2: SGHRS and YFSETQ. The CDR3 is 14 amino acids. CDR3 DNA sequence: TGCGCCAGCAACCCGACAGGGTCGAACACTGAAGCTTTCTTT. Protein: CASNPTGSNTEAFF. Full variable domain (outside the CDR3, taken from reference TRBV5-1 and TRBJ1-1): KAGVTQTPRYLIKTRGQQVTLSCSPISGHRSVSWYQQTPGQGLQFLFEYFSETQRNKGNFPGRFSGRQFSNSRSEMNVSTLELGDSALYLCASNPTGSNTEAFFGQGTRLTVV.

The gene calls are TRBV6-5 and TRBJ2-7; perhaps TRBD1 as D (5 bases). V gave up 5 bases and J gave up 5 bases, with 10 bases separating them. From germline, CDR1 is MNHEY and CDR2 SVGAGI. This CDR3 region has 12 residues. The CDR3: CASSRQGHEQYF. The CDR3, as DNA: TGTGCCAGCAGTCGGCAGGGTCACGAGCAGTACTTC.

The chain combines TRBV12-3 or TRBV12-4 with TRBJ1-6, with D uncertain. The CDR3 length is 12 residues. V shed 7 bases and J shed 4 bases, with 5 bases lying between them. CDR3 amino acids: CASTGYNSPLHF. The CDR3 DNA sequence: TGTGCCAGCACCGGTTATAATTCACCCCTCCACTTT.

The CDR3 loop is CASSPWDREKETQYF. In DNA, the CDR3 is TGTGCCAGCAGCCCTTGGGACAGAGAAAAAGAGACCCAGTACTTC. V and J are TRBV3-1 (or the pseudogene TRBV3-2) and TRBJ2-5, with 7 bases that match TRBD1. Looked up from germline, CDR1 is LGHDT and CDR2 is YNNKEL (reference sequence). The CDR3 loop spans 15 amino acids. J gave up 3 bases and V 4 bases, and 8 bases lay outside the gene matches.

CDR3 DNA sequence: TGTGCCAGCAGCCCCGTGAACAATGTTGTTGAAAAACTGTTTTTT. It yields the protein CASSPVNNVVEKLFF. This chain links TRBV3-1 (or the pseudogene TRBV3-2) with TRBJ1-4; the D is unclear. The CDR3 has 15 residues. V gave up 4 bases and J gave up 7 bases, with 16 bases separating them. In germline, CDR1 is LGHDT, CDR2 YNNKEL (reference sequence).

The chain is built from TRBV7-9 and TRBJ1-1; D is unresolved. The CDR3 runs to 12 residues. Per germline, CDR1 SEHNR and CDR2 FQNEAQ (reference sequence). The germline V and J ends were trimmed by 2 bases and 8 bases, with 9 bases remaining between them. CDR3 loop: CASSLIQLEAFF. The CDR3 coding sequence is TGTGCCAGCAGCTTAATACAGCTAGAAGCTTTCTTT.

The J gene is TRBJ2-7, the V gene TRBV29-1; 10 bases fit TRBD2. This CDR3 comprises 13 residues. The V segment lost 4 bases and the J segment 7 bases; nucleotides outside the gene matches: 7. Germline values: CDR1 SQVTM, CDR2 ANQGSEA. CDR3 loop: CSVATSGTREQYF. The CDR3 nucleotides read TGCAGCGTTGCAACTAGCGGGACGCGGGAGCAGTACTTC.

In nucleotides, the CDR3 is TGTGCCTGGAACAGGGCTGGAAACACCATATATTTT. It is translated as CAWNRAGNTIYF. The chain employs TRBV30 and TRBJ1-3; maybe TRBD1 (6 bases). The CDR3 length is 12 residues. Germline V lookup: CDR1 GTSNPN, CDR2 SVGIG (reference sequence). V was trimmed by 4 bases and J by 2 bases, leaving 6 bases between them. The full variable domain, completed using reference TRBV30 and TRBJ1-3, is SQTIHQWPATLVQPVGSPLSLECTVEGTSNPNLYWYRQAAGRGLQLLFYSVGIGQISSEVPQNLSASRPQDRQFILSSKKLLLSDSGFYLCAWNRAGNTIYFGEGSWLTVV.

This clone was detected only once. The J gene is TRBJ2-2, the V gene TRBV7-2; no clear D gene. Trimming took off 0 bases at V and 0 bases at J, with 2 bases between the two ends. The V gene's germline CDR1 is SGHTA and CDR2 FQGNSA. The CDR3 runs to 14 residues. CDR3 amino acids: CASSLAPNTGELFF. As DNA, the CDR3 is TGTGCCAGCAGCTTAGCTCCGAACACCGGGGAGCTGTTTTTT.

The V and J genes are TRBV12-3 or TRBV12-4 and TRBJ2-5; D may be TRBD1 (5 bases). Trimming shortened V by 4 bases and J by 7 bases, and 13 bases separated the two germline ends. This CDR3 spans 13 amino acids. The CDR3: CASSYQGPGTQYF. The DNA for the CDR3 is TGTGCCAGCAGTTATCAGGGCCCGGGGACCCAGTACTTC.

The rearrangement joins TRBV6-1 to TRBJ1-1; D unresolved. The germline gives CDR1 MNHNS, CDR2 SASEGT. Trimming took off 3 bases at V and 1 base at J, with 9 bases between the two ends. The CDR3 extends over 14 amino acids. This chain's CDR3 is CASSEAHPNTEAFF. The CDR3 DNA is TGTGCCAGCAGTGAGGCACACCCGAACACTGAAGCTTTCTTT.

CDR3 bases: TGCGCCAGCAGCCAGACGGACAGGGGGCTCGACGAGCAGTACTTC. Translated: CASSQTDRGLDEQYF. The V call is TRBV4-1, the J call TRBJ2-7; the match to TRBD1 covers 11 bases. The CDR3 has 15 amino acids. V shed 3 bases and J 5 bases; nucleotides not matched to a gene: 6. CDR1 and CDR2 (germline): MGHRA, YSYEKL.

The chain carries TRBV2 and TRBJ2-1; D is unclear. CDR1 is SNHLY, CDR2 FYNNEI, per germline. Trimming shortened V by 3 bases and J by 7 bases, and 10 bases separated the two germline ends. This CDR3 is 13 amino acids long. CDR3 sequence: CASSDVRANEQFF. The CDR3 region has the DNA TGTGCCAGCAGTGATGTTCGAGCTAATGAGCAGTTCTTC.

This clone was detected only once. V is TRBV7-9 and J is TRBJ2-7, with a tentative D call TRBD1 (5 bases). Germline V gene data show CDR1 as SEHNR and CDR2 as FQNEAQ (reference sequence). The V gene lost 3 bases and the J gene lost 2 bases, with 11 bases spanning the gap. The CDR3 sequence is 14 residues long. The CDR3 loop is CASSFNRRPYEQYF. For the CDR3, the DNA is TGTGCCAGCAGCTTTAACAGGCGGCCCTACGAGCAGTACTTC.

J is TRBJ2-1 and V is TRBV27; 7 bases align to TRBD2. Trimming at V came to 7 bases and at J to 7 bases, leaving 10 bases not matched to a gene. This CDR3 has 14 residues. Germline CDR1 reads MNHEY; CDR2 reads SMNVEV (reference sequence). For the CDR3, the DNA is TGTGCCAGCATCCCCTGGGGAGGGGCGAATGAGCAGTTCTTC. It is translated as CASIPWGGANEQFF.

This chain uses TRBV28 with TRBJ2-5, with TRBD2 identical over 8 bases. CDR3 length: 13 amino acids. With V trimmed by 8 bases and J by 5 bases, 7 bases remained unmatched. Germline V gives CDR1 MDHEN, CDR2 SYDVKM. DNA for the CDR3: TGTGCCAGCGGTAGCGGGGCCGACGAGACCCAGTACTTC. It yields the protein CASGSGADETQYF.

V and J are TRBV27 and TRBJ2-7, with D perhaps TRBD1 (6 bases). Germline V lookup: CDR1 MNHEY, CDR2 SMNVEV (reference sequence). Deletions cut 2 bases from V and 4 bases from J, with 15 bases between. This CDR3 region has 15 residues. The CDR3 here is CASSLIPDSMYEQYF. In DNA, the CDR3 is TGTGCCAGCAGTTTAATTCCGGACAGTATGTACGAGCAGTACTTC.

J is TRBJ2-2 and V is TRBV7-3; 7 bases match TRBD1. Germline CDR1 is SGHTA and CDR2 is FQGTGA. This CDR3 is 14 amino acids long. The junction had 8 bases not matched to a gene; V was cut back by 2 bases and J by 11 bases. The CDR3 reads CASSLGTDPLELFF. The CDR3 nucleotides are TGTGCCAGCAGCTTAGGGACAGACCCTCTAGAGCTGTTTTTT.

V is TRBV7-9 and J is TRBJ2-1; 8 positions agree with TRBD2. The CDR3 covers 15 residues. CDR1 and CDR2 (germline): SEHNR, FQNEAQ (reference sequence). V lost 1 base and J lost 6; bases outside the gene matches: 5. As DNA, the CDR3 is TGTGCCAGCAGCTTAGGAAGCGGGAGTGGCAATGAGCAGTTCTTC. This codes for CASSLGSGSGNEQFF.

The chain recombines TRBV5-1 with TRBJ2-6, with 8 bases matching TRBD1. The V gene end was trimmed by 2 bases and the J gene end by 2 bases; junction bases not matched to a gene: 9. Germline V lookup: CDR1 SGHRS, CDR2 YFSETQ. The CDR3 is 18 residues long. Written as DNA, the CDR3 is TGCGCCAGCAGCTTAAAAATGACAGGGGAGGCTGGGGCCAACGTCCTGACTTTC. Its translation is CASSLKMTGEAGANVLTF. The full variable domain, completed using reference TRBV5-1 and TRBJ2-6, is KAGVTQTPRYLIKTRGQQVTLSCSPISGHRSVSWYQQTPGQGLQFLFEYFSETQRNKGNFPGRFSGRQFSNSRSEMNVSTLELGDSALYLCASSLKMTGEAGANVLTFGAGSRLTVL.